The 20 T cell receptor beta chains in this list originate from one sample, sequenced in a study of control samples from healthy donors and cancer patients. Measured with immunoSEQ multiplex PCR; TCRdb has only the in-frame clones, and not every one. Found here are nearly 40,000 clones, roughly 92% of them singletons; the top ten hold around 3.9%. Sequenced: blood. These receptor sequences come from a woman aged 45-60 years in good health.

The chain links TRBV19 to TRBJ2-7, with 11 nucleotides matching TRBD2. Trimming took 3 bases from V and 1 from J; bases not matched to a gene: 11. CDR3 length equals 18 residues. The V gene's germline CDR1 is LNHDA and CDR2 SQIVND (reference sequence). The CDR3 DNA is TGTGCCAGTAGTATCCCCTTAGCGGGGGGGGCGCCTTCCTACGAGCAGTACTTC. Translating gives CASSIPLAGGAPSYEQYF.

This chain uses TRBV27 with TRBJ2-3; the D call may be TRBD1 or TRBD2 (6 bases each). Trimming took 3 bases from V and 2 from J, leaving 15 bases between them. Germline CDR1 is MNHEY and CDR2 is SMNVEV (reference sequence). The CDR3 spans 16 residues. DNA of the CDR3: TGTGCCAGCAGTTTCGACGACGGGGGCATCACAGATACGCAGTATTTT. Its protein is CASSFDDGGITDTQYF.

The chain uses TRBV21-1 and TRBJ1-1; TRBD1 is taken as the D call from the table, unchecked against the DNA. TRBV21-1 is assigned pseudogene status. The CDR3 length is 16 residues. The CDR3 protein is CASRPGHHKRDTEAFF. DNA of the CDR3: TGTGCCAGCAGACCGGGACACCATAAACGGGACACTGAAGCTTTCTTT.

The chain joins TRBV2 to TRBJ1-5, with D maybe TRBD1 (5 bases). Germline CDR1 reads SNHLY; CDR2 reads FYNNEI. The CDR3 is 11 amino acids. V was pared by 2 bases and J by 13 bases, with 9 bases between. Here the CDR3 reads CASSESGAQHF. The CDR3 coding sequence is TGTGCCAGCAGTGAATCTGGGGCTCAGCATTTT.

The chain is built from TRBV27 and TRBJ2-3, with D possibly matching TRBD2 (5 bases). V was shortened by 5 bases and J by 6 bases, with 12 bases between the two germline ends. The germline CDR1 and CDR2 sequences are MNHEY and SMNVEV (reference sequence). The CDR3 length is 13 residues. This CDR3 reads CASSLRDVDTQYF. CDR3 nucleotides: TGTGCCAGCAGTCTACGGGATGTGGATACGCAGTATTTT.

The gene calls are TRBV3-1 (or the pseudogene TRBV3-2) and TRBJ2-7, with a possible D match to TRBD2 (6 bases). V lost 1 base and J lost 7, with 17 bases in between. CDR3 length: 15 amino acids. Germline V gene lookup returns CDR1 LGHDT and CDR2 YNNKEL (reference sequence). The CDR3 DNA is TGTGCCAGCAGCCAAGTCGGGACTCCTGGAGGGGAGCAGTACTTC. It codes for CASSQVGTPGGEQYF.

This chain connects TRBV10-3 to TRBJ1-4, with D unresolved. CDR1 ENHRY and CDR2 SYGVKD come from the germline V gene. The V end was cut by 6 bases, the J end by 4 bases, with 15 bases between. The CDR3 length is 15 residues. The DNA of the CDR3 is TGTGCCATCAGCTCCACGGACGGAATTAATGAAAAACTGTTTTTT. Its translation: CAISSTDGINEKLFF.

The V call is TRBV7-8, the J call TRBJ2-1, with D possibly being TRBD2 (5 bases). The ends were cut back, 6 bases at V and 6 bases at J, with 9 bases in the middle. The CDR3 covers 12 residues. Germline V gives CDR1 SGHVS, CDR2 FQNEAQ. The CDR3 bases are TGTGCCAGCAGGAGGGATGGCAATGAGCAGTTCTTC. It specifies CASRRDGNEQFF.

This sequence joins TRBV5-1 and TRBJ2-1, with 12 bases aligning to TRBD2. V lost 6 bases and J lost 10; bases outside the gene matches: 11. The V gene's germline CDR1 is SGHRS and CDR2 YFSETQ. The CDR3 consists of 15 residues. CDR3 protein: CASTDSGLAGSEQFF. CDR3 DNA sequence: TGCGCCAGCACCGACTCAGGACTAGCGGGGTCGGAGCAGTTCTTC.

This clone was detected a few times. The chain couples TRBV5-1 to TRBJ1-1; possibly TRBD1 for D (5 bases). V was clipped by 4 bases and J by 0 bases, with 10 bases between them. The CDR3 length is 14 residues. CDR1 and CDR2 (germline): SGHRS, YFSETQ. The CDR3 DNA reads as TGCGCCAGCAGCCCCGGACATTTGAACACTGAAGCTTTCTTT. It translates to CASSPGHLNTEAFF.

V is TRBV28 and J is TRBJ2-3; 11 bases align to TRBD2. The V gene end was trimmed by 4 bases and the J gene end by 4 bases; junction bases not matched to a gene: 10. Germline V gene lookup returns CDR1 MDHEN and CDR2 SYDVKM. The CDR3 sequence is 17 residues long. CDR3 residues: CASSSTLAGGIPDTQYF. The DNA for the CDR3 is TGTGCCAGCAGTTCGACCCTAGCGGGGGGCATTCCAGATACGCAGTATTTT.

The gene calls are TRBV18 and TRBJ2-3, with 8 positions matching TRBD1. V lost 2 bases, J lost 7 bases, and 5 bases stayed unmatched. The CDR3 is 14 residues long. CDR1 and CDR2 from the germline V gene are KGHSH and LQKENI. CDR3 sequence (DNA): TGTGCCAGCTCACCAGACAGGGGCGTAAATACGCAGTATTTT. Translating it yields CASSPDRGVNTQYF.

This chain connects TRBV6-2 or TRBV6-3 to TRBJ2-1; D gene uncertain. The CDR3 is 13 amino acids. Between the trimmed V and J ends, which lost 6 bases and 6 bases, there was a span of 12 bases. Germline V gene lookup returns CDR1 MNHEY and CDR2 SVGEGT. The CDR3 sequence: CASSIAGPNEQFF. The DNA of the CDR3 is TGTGCCAGCAGCATAGCTGGGCCCAATGAGCAGTTCTTC.

This chain links TRBV28 with TRBJ1-2; weak D call: TRBD1 (6 bases). In germline, CDR1 is MDHEN, CDR2 SYDVKM. V dropped 3 bases and J dropped 13 bases, with 18 bases sitting between them. This CDR3 has 13 residues. The CDR3 region is CASSLSGTRSGTF. The CDR3 DNA follows: TGTGCCAGCAGTTTGTCAGGGACAAGGTCTGGCACCTTC.

This clone occurred once. The chain employs TRBV7-2 and TRBJ1-2; unclear D gene. This CDR3 has 15 amino acids. CDR1 and CDR2 from the germline V gene are SGHTA and FQGNSA. Deletions cut 5 bases from V and 4 bases from J, with 17 bases between. CDR3 sequence reads: CASSPYRRRGYGYTF. CDR3 DNA: TGTGCCAGCAGCCCCTATCGGCGGCGAGGCTATGGCTACACCTTC.

V gene TRBV20-1 combines with J gene TRBJ1-4; D not certain. Germline V gives CDR1 DFQATT, CDR2 SNEGSKA (reference sequence). The CDR3 consists of 13 residues. V was shortened by 3 bases and J by 4 bases, with 9 bases between the two germline ends. The CDR3 DNA sequence: TGCAGTGCTAGTGAAAGGAATAATGAAAAACTGTTTTTT. This sequence encodes CSASERNNEKLFF.

The chain is built from TRBV6-5 and TRBJ2-6; 8 nucleotides line up with TRBD1. This CDR3 has 15 amino acids. V shed 10 bases and J 1 base; nucleotides not matched to a gene: 6. Germline values: CDR1 MNHEY, CDR2 SVGAGI. CDR3 region: CATTTGESGANVLTF. As DNA, the CDR3 is TGTGCCACGACGACAGGGGAGTCTGGGGCCAACGTCCTGACTTTC.

The chain combines TRBV13 with TRBJ1-6, with TRBD1 identical over 11 bases. Germline CDR1 PRHDT, CDR2 FYEKMQ (reference sequence). CDR3 length: 19 amino acids. Germline trimming cut 4 bases from V and 1 base from J; bases unmatched to any gene: 9. CDR3 loop: CASSSPRGQGASYNSPLHF. For the CDR3, the DNA is TGTGCCAGCAGCTCACCTCGCGGACAGGGGGCGTCCTATAATTCACCCCTCCACTTT.

This clone ranks as large (0.1 to 1%). The rearrangement links TRBV27 to TRBJ1-2; 8 bases are a match to TRBD1. This CDR3 spans 16 amino acids. Unmatched junction bases numbered 14, after V lost 8 bases and J lost 3 bases. CDR1 MNHEY and CDR2 SMNVEV come from the germline V gene (reference sequence). CDR3 sequence: CASRLGSGGGHYGYTF. In DNA, the CDR3 is TGTGCCAGCCGACTTGGCTCAGGGGGCGGACACTATGGCTACACCTTC.

The V call is TRBV5-1, the J call TRBJ1-1; D call uncertain. CDR1 is SGHRS, CDR2 YFSETQ, per germline. The CDR3 loop spans 15 amino acids. The V end lost 1 base, the J end lost 4 bases, and 14 bases lay between the germline ends. The chain's CDR3 is CASSLRLGVGTEAFF. CDR3 bases: TGCGCCAGCAGCTTGCGGCTCGGGGTTGGCACTGAAGCTTTCTTT.